One sample yielded the 23 T cell receptor beta chains listed below, sequenced in a study of control samples from healthy donors and cancer patients. The assay was immunoSEQ multiplex PCR, and TCRdb's table has in-frame clones only and misses some. Among approximately 230,000 clones listed, 82% were seen once. Sample: PBMCs. These receptor sequences come from a woman aged 60 to 75 with lung cancer.

This chain uses TRBV11-2 with TRBJ2-1; 7 bases align to TRBD2. The V gene end was trimmed by 5 bases and the J gene end by 4 bases; junction bases not matched to a gene: 5. Germline V gene data show CDR1 as SGHAT and CDR2 as FQNNGV. This CDR3 has 14 residues. CDR3 in DNA: TGTGCCAGCAGCCTCGCACTAGCGTACAATGAGCAGTTCTTC. It translates to CASSLALAYNEQFF.

The genes are TRBV11-2 and TRBJ2-1; D not resolved. The CDR3 totals 13 residues. V was cut by 0 bases and J by 10 bases, with 10 bases left in between. Germline values: CDR1 SGHAT, CDR2 FQNNGV. The CDR3 here is CASSLEQLNEQFF. The CDR3 nucleotides are TGTGCCAGCAGCTTAGAACAGCTGAACGAGCAGTTCTTC.

This chain uses TRBV10-2 with TRBJ1-2; D gene unclear. Germline CDR1 and CDR2: WSHSY and SAAADI. The CDR3 has 11 amino acids. The ends were cut back, 4 bases at V and 6 bases at J, with 6 bases in the middle. CDR3: CASSGINGYTF. CDR3 nucleotides: TGCGCCAGCAGTGGTATCAATGGCTACACCTTC.

This chain links TRBV15 with TRBJ2-2; TRBD1 matches at 9 bases. Trimming at V came to 2 bases and at J to 3 bases, leaving 7 bases not matched to a gene. The CDR3 is 17 amino acids. Germline-derived CDR1 and CDR2 are LNHNV and YYDKDF (reference sequence). The CDR3 coding sequence is TGTGCCACCAGCAGAACCGACAGGGGGAGGTACACCGGGGAGCTGTTTTTT. This encodes CATSRTDRGRYTGELFF.

The chain is built from TRBV29-1 and TRBJ1-2; a possible D gene is TRBD1 (5 bases). V lost 4 bases and J lost 4, with 16 bases in between. The V gene's germline CDR1 is SQVTM and CDR2 ANQGSEA. There are 14 residues in the CDR3. The CDR3 DNA follows: TGCAGCGTTGTTTCCAGGGAGAGGGTCTATGGCTACACCTTC. Residues: CSVVSRERVYGYTF. The full variable domain, completed using reference TRBV29-1 and TRBJ1-2, is SAVISQKPSRDICQRGTSLTIQCQVDSQVTMMFWYRQQPGQSLTLIATANQGSEATYESGFVIDKFPISRPNLTFSTLTVSNMSPEDSSIYLCSVVSRERVYGYTFGSGTRLTVV.

This sequence joins TRBV3-1 (or the pseudogene TRBV3-2) and TRBJ2-1, with 10 bases lining up with TRBD2. The germline V gene encodes CDR1 LGHDT and CDR2 YNNKEL (reference sequence). The length of the CDR3 is 15 residues. V shed 4 bases, J shed 7 bases, and the junction held 7 bases outside the gene matches. The CDR3 DNA sequence: TGTGCCAGCAGCCCGGTCTCTAGCGGGAGTAATGAGCAGTTCTTC. Its translation is CASSPVSSGSNEQFF.

The V gene is TRBV7-8, the J gene TRBJ2-1; D may be TRBD2 (6 bases). The CDR3 extends over 20 amino acids. V was pared by 4 bases and J by 0 bases, with 25 bases between. Germline loops: CDR1 SGHVS, CDR2 FQNEAQ. CDR3: CASSSPSSDPFTSSYNEQFF. CDR3 bases: TGTGCCAGCAGCTCCCCGTCTAGCGATCCATTTACCAGCTCCTACAATGAGCAGTTCTTC. The complete variable domain, with remaining parts taken from reference TRBV7-8 and TRBJ2-1, reads GAGVSQSPRYKVAKRGQDVALRCDPISGHVSLFWYQQALGQGPEFLTYFQNEAQLDKSGLPSDRFFAERPEGSVSTLKIQRTQQEDSAVYLCASSSPSSDPFTSSYNEQFFGPGTRLTVL.

The V and J genes are TRBV11-3 and TRBJ2-7; D call uncertain. The CDR3 totals 13 residues. Per the germline V gene, CDR1 is SGHNT and CDR2 is YENEEA. The V gene lost 1 base and the J gene lost 2 bases, with 6 bases spanning the gap. The CDR3 nucleotides are TGTGCCAGCAGCTTAGGCGAGGCCTACGAGCAGTACTTC. This codes for CASSLGEAYEQYF. Combining the CDR3 with reference TRBV11-3 and TRBJ2-7 gives the whole variable domain EAGVVQSPRYKIIEKKQPVAFWCNPISGHNTLYWYLQNLGQGPELLIRYENEEAVDDSQLPKDRFSAERLKGVDSTLKIQPAELGDSAVYLCASSLGEAYEQYFGPGTRLTVT.

V is TRBV11-1 and J is TRBJ2-1; D is unclear. CDR3 length: 14 amino acids. The germline V gene has CDR1 SGHAT and CDR2 FQDESV (reference sequence). The germline V and J ends were trimmed by 2 bases and 7 bases, with 12 bases remaining between them. CDR3 sequence: CASSLIDVRNEQFF. In DNA form, the CDR3 reads TGTGCCAGCAGCTTAATCGATGTAAGGAATGAGCAGTTCTTC.

This clone has just a few counts. The chain has TRBV11-2 and TRBJ2-1; TRBD2 matches at 8 bases. Germline V gene data show CDR1 as SGHAT and CDR2 as FQNNGV. The CDR3 contains 16 residues. The V segment lost 6 bases and the J segment 5 bases; nucleotides outside the gene matches: 12. DNA of the CDR3: TGTGCCAGCAGGGTATTAAGCGGGGGCCGCCACAATGAGCAGTTCTTC. This translates into CASRVLSGGRHNEQFF.

Regarding this clone: Additional DNA sequences in this sample encode the identical CDR3. The chain couples TRBV2 to TRBJ1-2; the D is unclear. CDR3 length equals 12 residues. V was trimmed by 1 base and J by 4 bases, leaving 4 bases between them. Germline CDR1 SNHLY, CDR2 FYNNEI. The DNA of the CDR3 is TGTGCCAGCAGTGAAGGCGGCTATGGCTACACCTTC. Residues: CASSEGGYGYTF.

The V call is TRBV6-5, the J call TRBJ1-4; D remains ambiguous. The germline V gene has CDR1 MNHEY and CDR2 SVGAGI. Trimming shortened V by 6 bases and J by 8 bases, and 10 bases separated the two germline ends. CDR3 length equals 12 residues. CDR3 sequence: CASSRPAEKLFF. Here the CDR3 DNA reads TGTGCCAGCAGCCGACCGGCGGAAAAACTGTTTTTT.

The chain joins TRBV4-2 to TRBJ1-4, with D tentatively TRBD1 (6 bases). The V gene lost 1 base and the J gene lost 6 bases, with 12 bases spanning the gap. The length of the CDR3 is 15 residues. Germline CDR1 is LGHNA and CDR2 is YNFKEQ. This CDR3 reads CASSQVWGQDEKLFF. CDR3 DNA: TGTGCCAGCAGCCAAGTGTGGGGGCAGGATGAAAAACTGTTTTTT.

V and J are TRBV6-2 or TRBV6-3 and TRBJ1-5; 8 bases match TRBD1. Looked up from germline, CDR1 is MNHEY and CDR2 is SVGEGT. The CDR3 has 14 residues. V trimming: 5 bases; J trimming: 2 bases; junction bases outside the gene matches: 2. The CDR3 sequence is CASSGQGGNQPQHF. In DNA form, the CDR3 reads TGTGCCAGCAGTGGACAGGGAGGCAATCAGCCCCAGCATTTT.

This chain links TRBV11-2 with TRBJ1-2; possibly TRBD1 for D (5 bases). Trimming pared 2 bases from V and 4 bases from J, leaving 11 bases between. Germline values: CDR1 SGHAT, CDR2 FQNNGV. This CDR3 spans 14 amino acids. This chain's CDR3 is CASSLSGNPYGYTF. CDR3 DNA: TGTGCCAGCAGCTTATCAGGGAATCCCTATGGCTACACCTTC.

This clone showed up just a few times. The CDR3 protein is CASTRTRDSPNSPLHF. DNA for the CDR3: TGTGCCAGCACCAGAACGAGGGACAGCCCTAATTCACCCCTCCACTTT. The chain carries TRBV27 and TRBJ1-6; 7 bases align to TRBD1. The CDR3 totals 16 residues. J was trimmed by 6 bases and V by 7 bases; bases with no gene match: 12. From germline, CDR1 is MNHEY and CDR2 SMNVEV (reference sequence).

The chain carries TRBV3-1 (or the pseudogene TRBV3-2) and TRBJ2-3; D is perhaps TRBD2 (6 bases). This CDR3 region has 15 residues. Germline loops: CDR1 LGHDT, CDR2 YNNKEL (reference sequence). Trimming took off 3 bases at V and 3 bases at J, with 13 bases between the two ends. Here the CDR3 reads CASSHHSGKTDTQYF. The CDR3 DNA is TGTGCCAGCAGCCACCATAGCGGTAAGACAGATACGCAGTATTTT.

V is TRBV2 and J is TRBJ2-7, with 7 positions matching TRBD1. The CDR3 length is 13 residues. Germline loops: CDR1 SNHLY, CDR2 FYNNEI. The V gene end was trimmed by 2 bases and the J gene end by 4 bases; junction bases not matched to a gene: 2. CDR3 region: CASSERTGYEQYF. The DNA of the CDR3 is TGTGCCAGCAGTGAAAGGACAGGATACGAGCAGTACTTC.

J is TRBJ2-1 and V is TRBV10-3; 7 nucleotides line up with TRBD1. This CDR3 is built from 16 residues. V was pared by 6 bases and J by 5 bases, with 13 bases of the junction left unmatched. Germline values: CDR1 ENHRY, CDR2 SYGVKD. CDR3 sequence: CAISPREGAGDNEQFF. The CDR3 DNA sequence: TGTGCCATCAGCCCAAGAGAGGGGGCTGGGGACAATGAGCAGTTCTTC.

The rearrangement links TRBV2 to TRBJ2-4; possibly TRBD2 for D (6 bases). V was shortened by 2 bases and J by 8 bases, with 10 bases between the two germline ends. This CDR3 is 13 amino acids long. Germline lookup yields CDR1 SNHLY and CDR2 FYNNEI. This CDR3 reads CASSESGGHIQYF. The CDR3 nucleotides read TGTGCCAGCAGTGAATCCGGGGGACACATTCAGTACTTC.

The chain combines TRBV28 with TRBJ1-3; D uncertain. The germline V gene has CDR1 MDHEN and CDR2 SYDVKM. V shed 4 bases and J shed 1 base, with 14 bases lying between them. The CDR3 length is 16 residues. CDR3 bases: TGTGCCAGCAGTTCACTGGACTCAAGATCTGGAAACACCATATATTTT. Translation: CASSSLDSRSGNTIYF.

V and J are TRBV2 and TRBJ1-6, with 8 bases that match TRBD1. Trimming took 6 bases from V and 12 from J; bases not matched to a gene: 10. The CDR3 runs 14 residues. Germline V gives CDR1 SNHLY, CDR2 FYNNEI. The CDR3 coding sequence is TGTGCCAGCAGCCCAGGACAGGGCGGGAGACCCCTCCACTTT. It specifies CASSPGQGGRPLHF. Together with reference TRBV2 and TRBJ1-6, the CDR3 gives the full variable domain: EPEVTQTPSHQVTQMGQEVILRCVPISNHLYFYWYRQILGQKVEFLVSFYNNEISEKSEIFDDQFSVERPDGSNFTLKIRSTKLEDSAMYFCASSPGQGGRPLHFGNGTRLTVT.

The genes are TRBV15 and TRBJ1-1; the D is unclear. The V end lost 0 bases, the J end lost 11 bases, and 13 bases lay between the germline ends. CDR1 is LNHNV, CDR2 YYDKDF, per germline (reference sequence). The CDR3 consists of 13 residues. In nucleotides, the CDR3 is TGTGCCACCAGCAGAGACACTACCCTGGGGGCTTTCTTT. Translating it yields CATSRDTTLGAFF.